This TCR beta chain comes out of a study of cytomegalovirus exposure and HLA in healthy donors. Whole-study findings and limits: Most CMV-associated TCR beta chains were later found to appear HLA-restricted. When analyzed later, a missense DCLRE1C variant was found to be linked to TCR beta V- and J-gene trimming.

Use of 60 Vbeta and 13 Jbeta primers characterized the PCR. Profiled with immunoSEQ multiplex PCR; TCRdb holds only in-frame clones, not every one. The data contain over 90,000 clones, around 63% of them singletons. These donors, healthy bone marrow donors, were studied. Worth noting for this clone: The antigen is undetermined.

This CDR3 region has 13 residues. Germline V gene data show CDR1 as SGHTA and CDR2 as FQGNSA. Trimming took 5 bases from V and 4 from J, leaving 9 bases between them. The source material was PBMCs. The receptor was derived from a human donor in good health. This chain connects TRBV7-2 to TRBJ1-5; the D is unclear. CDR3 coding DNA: TGTGCCAGCAGCCGCAACAGAAATCAGCCCCAGCATTTT. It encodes CASSRNRNQPQHF.